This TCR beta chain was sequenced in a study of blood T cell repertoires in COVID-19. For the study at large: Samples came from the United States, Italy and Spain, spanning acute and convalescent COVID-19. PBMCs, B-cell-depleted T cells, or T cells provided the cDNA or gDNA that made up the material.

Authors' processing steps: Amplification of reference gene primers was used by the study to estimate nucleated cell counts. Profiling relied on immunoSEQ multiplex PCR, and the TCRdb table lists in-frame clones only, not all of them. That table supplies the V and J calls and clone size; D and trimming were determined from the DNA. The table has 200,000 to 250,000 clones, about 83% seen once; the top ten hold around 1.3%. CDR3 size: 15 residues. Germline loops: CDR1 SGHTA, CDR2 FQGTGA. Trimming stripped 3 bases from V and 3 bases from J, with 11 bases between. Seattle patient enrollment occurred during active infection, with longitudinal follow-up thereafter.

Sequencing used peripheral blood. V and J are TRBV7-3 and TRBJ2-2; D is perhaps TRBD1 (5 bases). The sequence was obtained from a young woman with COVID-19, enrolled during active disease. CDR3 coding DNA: TGTGCCAGCAGCTTCTGGGGCAGTGACACCGGGGAGCTGTTTTTT. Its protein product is CASSFWGSDTGELFF.